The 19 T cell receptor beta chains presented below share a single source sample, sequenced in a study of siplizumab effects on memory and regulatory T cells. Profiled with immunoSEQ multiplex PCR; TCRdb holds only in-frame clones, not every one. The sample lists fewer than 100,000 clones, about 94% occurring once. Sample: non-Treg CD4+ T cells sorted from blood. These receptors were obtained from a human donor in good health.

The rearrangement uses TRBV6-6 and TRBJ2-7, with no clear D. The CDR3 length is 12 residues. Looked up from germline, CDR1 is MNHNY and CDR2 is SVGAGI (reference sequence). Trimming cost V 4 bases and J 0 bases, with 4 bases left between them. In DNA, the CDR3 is TGTGCCAGCAGTTCCAGCTCCTACGAGCAGTACTTC. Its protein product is CASSSSSYEQYF.

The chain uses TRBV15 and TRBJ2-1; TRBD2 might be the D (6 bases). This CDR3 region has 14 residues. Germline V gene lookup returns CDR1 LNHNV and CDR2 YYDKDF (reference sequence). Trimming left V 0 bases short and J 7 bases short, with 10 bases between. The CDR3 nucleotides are TGTGCCACCAGCAGAGATATTGGGGGGAATGAGCAGTTCTTC. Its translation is CATSRDIGGNEQFF.

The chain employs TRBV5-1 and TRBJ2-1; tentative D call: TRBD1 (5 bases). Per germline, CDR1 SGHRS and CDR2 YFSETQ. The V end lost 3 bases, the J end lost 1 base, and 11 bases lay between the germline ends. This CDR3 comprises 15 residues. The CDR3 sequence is CASSYISGSYNEQFF. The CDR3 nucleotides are TGCGCCAGCAGCTACATCTCAGGGTCCTACAATGAGCAGTTCTTC.

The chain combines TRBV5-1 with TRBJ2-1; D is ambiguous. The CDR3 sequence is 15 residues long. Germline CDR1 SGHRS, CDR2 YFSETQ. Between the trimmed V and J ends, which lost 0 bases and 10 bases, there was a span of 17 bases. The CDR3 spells CASSLASRLEGEQFF. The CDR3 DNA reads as TGCGCCAGCAGCTTGGCCAGCCGGCTTGAAGGGGAGCAGTTCTTC.

CDR3 in amino acids: CASSTDNEQYF. CDR3 DNA: TGTGCCAGCAGCACGGACAACGAGCAGTACTTC. V is TRBV9 and J is TRBJ2-7, with a weak D call TRBD1 (5 bases). The CDR3 spans 11 residues. Germline V lookup: CDR1 SGDLS, CDR2 YYNGEE. Trimming left V 4 bases short and J 5 bases short, with 7 bases between.

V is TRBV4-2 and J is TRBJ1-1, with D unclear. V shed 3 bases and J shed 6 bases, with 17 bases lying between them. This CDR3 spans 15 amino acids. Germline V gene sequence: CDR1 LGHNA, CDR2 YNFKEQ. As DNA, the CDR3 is TGTGCCAGCAGCCAGATGGCGCGCGGGAGGTCTGAAGCTTTCTTT. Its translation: CASSQMARGRSEAFF.

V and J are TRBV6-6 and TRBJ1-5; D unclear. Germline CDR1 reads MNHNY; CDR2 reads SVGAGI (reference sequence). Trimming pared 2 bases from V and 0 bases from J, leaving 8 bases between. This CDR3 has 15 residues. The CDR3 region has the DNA TGTGCCAGCAGTTACGACATGTATAGCAATCAGCCCCAGCATTTT. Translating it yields CASSYDMYSNQPQHF.

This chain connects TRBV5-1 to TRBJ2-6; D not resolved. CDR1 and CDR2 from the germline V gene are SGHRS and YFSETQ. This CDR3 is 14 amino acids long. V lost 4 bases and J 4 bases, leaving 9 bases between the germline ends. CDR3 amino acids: CASSPSSGANVLTF. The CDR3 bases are TGCGCCAGCAGCCCGTCGTCGGGGGCCAACGTCCTGACTTTC. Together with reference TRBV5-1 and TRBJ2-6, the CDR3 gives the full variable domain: KAGVTQTPRYLIKTRGQQVTLSCSPISGHRSVSWYQQTPGQGLQFLFEYFSETQRNKGNFPGRFSGRQFSNSRSEMNVSTLELGDSALYLCASSPSSGANVLTFGAGSRLTVL.

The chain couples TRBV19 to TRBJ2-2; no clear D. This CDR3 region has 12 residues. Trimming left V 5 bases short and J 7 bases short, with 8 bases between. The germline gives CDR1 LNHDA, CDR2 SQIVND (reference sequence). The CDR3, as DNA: TGTGCCAGTAGTTTCTTGGGCGGGGAGCTGTTTTTT. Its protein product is CASSFLGGELFF.

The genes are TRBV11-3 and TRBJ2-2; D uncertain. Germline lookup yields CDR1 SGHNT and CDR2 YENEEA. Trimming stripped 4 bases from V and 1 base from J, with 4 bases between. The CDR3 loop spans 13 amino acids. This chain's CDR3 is CASSYENTGELFF. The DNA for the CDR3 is TGTGCCAGCAGCTACGAGAACACCGGGGAGCTGTTTTTT.

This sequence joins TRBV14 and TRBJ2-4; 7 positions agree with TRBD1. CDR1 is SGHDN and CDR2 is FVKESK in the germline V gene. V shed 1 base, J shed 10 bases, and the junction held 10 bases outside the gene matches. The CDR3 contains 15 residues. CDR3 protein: CASSQGQGRFRIQYF. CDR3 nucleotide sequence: TGTGCCAGCAGCCAAGGACAGGGCCGGTTCAGGATTCAGTACTTC.

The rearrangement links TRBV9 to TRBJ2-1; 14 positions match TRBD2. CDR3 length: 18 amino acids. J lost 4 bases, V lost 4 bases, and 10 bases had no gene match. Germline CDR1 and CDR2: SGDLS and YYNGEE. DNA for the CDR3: TGTGCCAGCAGCCTGACGCCCGGGACTAGCGGGAGTTACAATGAGCAGTTCTTC. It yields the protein CASSLTPGTSGSYNEQFF.

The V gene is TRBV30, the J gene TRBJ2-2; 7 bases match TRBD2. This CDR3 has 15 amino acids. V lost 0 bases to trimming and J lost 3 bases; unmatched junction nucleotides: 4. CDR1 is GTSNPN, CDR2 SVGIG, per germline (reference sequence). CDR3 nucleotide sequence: TGTGCCTGGAGTGTGGGGGGGACCTACACCGGGGAGCTGTTTTTT. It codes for CAWSVGGTYTGELFF.

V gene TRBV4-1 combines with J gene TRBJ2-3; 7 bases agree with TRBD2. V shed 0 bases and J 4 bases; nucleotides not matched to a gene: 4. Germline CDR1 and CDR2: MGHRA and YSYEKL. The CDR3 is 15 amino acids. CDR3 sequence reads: CASSQEREYPDTQYF. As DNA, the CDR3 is TGCGCCAGCAGCCAAGAGCGGGAGTACCCAGATACGCAGTATTTT.

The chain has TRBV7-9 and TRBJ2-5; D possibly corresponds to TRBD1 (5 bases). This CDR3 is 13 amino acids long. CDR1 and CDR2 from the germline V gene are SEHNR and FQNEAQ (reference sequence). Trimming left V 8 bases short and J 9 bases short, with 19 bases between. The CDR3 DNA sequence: TGTGCCAGCTTTGACAGTCCAAGAGTGGCCCAGTACTTC. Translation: CASFDSPRVAQYF. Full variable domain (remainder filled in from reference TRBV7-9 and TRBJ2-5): DTGVSQNPRHKITKRGQNVTFRCDPISEHNRLYWYRQTLGQGPEFLTYFQNEAQLEKSRLLSDRFSAERPKGSFSTLEIQRTEQGDSAMYLCASFDSPRVAQYFGPGTRLLVL.

The CDR3 loop is CASSLEENSPLHF. CDR3 coding DNA: TGTGCCAGCAGCTTAGAGGAGAATTCACCCCTCCACTTT. This chain joins TRBV7-9 and TRBJ1-6; D remains ambiguous. The germline V gene encodes CDR1 SEHNR and CDR2 FQNEAQ (reference sequence). Deletions cut 1 base from V and 7 bases from J, with 5 bases between. The CDR3 totals 13 residues.

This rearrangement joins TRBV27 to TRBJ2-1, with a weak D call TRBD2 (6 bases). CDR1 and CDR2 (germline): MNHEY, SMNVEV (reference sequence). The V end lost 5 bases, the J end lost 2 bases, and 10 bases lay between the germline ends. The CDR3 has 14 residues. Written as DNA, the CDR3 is TGTGCCAGCAGTAGACTAGACGCCTACAATGAGCAGTTCTTC. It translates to CASSRLDAYNEQFF.

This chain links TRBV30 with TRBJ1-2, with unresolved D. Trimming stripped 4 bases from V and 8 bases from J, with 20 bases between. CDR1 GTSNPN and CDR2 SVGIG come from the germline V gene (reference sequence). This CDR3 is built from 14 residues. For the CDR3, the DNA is TGTGCCTGGACCCAACCCCGGGTGATACGCGGCTACACCTTC. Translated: CAWTQPRVIRGYTF.

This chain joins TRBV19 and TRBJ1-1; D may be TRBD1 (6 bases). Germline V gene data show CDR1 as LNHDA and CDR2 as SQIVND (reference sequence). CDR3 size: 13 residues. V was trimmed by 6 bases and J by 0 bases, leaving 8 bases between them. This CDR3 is CASSGQMNTEAFF. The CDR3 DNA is TGTGCCAGTAGCGGACAGATGAACACTGAAGCTTTCTTT.